Reported below is one T cell receptor beta chain. Its cognate antigen is unknown. Some second doses came at about 4 weeks and others at about 12 weeks; these were pooled. Measured with immunoSEQ multiplex PCR; TCRdb has only the in-frame clones, and not every one. The sample holds fewer than 120,000 clones; roughly 93% are singletons and the top ten take approximately 2.9%. This record comes from a study of T cell responses to AZD1222 COVID-19 vaccine. Points from the study as a whole: Repertoire sampling occurred only after the peak T cell response.

The CDR3 contains 14 residues. V lost 6 bases, J lost 8 bases, and 8 bases stayed unmatched. The germline V gene encodes CDR1 MRHNA and CDR2 SNTAGT. This chain uses TRBV6-4 with TRBJ1-4, with TRBD1 identical over 8 bases. The sample consisted of peripheral blood, taken 28 days after the second AZD1222 dose. The receptor comes from an adult who received the AZD1222 COVID-19 vaccine. The CDR3 is CASRKTGDSEKLFF. The CDR3 bases are TGTGCCAGCAGAAAGACAGGGGACAGCGAAAAACTGTTTTTT.